This record covers a single TCR delta chain. This clone is deemed large (0.1 to 1%). The specificity of this receptor is unknown. No base quality information exists; no much larger clone differs at one position. This sample includes further DNA sequences coding for the same CDR3. According to the germline V gene, CDR1 reads TSWWSYY and CDR2 reads QGS. Between the V and J ends, shortened by 5 bases and 11 bases respectively, the junction contains 27 bases. The CDR3 has 16 amino acids, counting the end cysteine and phenylalanine. Of the read, only the CDR3 DNA is kept; its 48 bases are in frame from base 1. The sample belongs to a study of gamma-delta chains in newborns, infants, children (dated by TCRdb to the late 2010s). Regarding the research as a whole: In the study title, it is stated that polyclonal expansion of innate gammadelta T cells is driven by microbial exposure immediately after birth. The study examined the way microbial exposure affected innate gammadelta T cell populations in human newborns right after birth.

Sequencing used an Illumina MiSeq. TCRdb reran clone calling on the public reads with CATT; rows sharing one DNA sequence were then combined. The sample contains 950 to 1,500 delta-chain clones, approximately 3.3% of them found a single time. The ten largest clones add up to 26% of the sample. The source material was blood. The chain couples TRDV1 to TRDJ1, with the D segment possibly TRDD2 or TRDD3, each aligning over 6 bases. The source is a child who was a newborn, infant or young child, either healthy, febrile or measles-vaccinated (not recorded which). The nucleotides read TGTGCTCTTGGGCCGCCAGATCCTACGCGGGGGAAGGGGCTCATCTTT. Its translation is CALGPPDPTRGKGLIF.